This T cell receptor (beta chain) came from a study of cytomegalovirus exposure and HLA in healthy donors (dated by TCRdb to between 2016 and 2019). For the wider study: An earlier analysis of a few hundred of the donors reported over 250 Gb of sequence data and 95 million to 140 million unique TCR beta sequences obtained from roughly 180 million T cells. Around 320 gigabases of sequencing data and approximately 84 million unique TCR sequences were included in an early release covering over 600 HLA-typed donors. The genetic ancestry cluster associated with self-reported Caucasian donors included 81% of the 300 to 400 genotyped donors. The aim of the study was to test whether cataloging public T cell receptors could identify signatures of past pathogen exposure. The study profiled the T cell repertoires of under 850 subjects by immunosequencing and related them to cytomegalovirus serostatus. A separate validation cohort of 100 to 150 different subjects was used in addition to the roughly 620-subject first cohort. High-throughput TCR immunosequencing, statistical association of individual TCRs with disease status, and machine learning were combined to predict cytomegalovirus infection status. In a later analysis, previously published TCR beta repertoires from 550 to 750 donors were re-analyzed and high-resolution HLA genotyping was added so that TCR occurrence patterns could be studied. Rather than drawing on any new phenotypic data, the later analysis identified candidate immune exposures from TCR beta sequences and the way those sequences occurred across donors. In an earlier analysis of around 540 of the donors, high-throughput TCR beta sequencing was used to judge whether each TCR beta V gene segment behaved as functional or pseudogenic. Donor age, sex, ethnicity and CMV serostatus were compiled alongside the repertoire data. A later genetic analysis used genome-wide SNP genotypes for about 65% of the 666 donors, treating that subset as a discovery cohort. Every discovery cohort repertoire had been produced on one sequencing platform. Class I and class II HLA loci were covered by the typing at four-digit resolution. Typing coverage varied by locus: roughly 629-640 donors for A, B, C, DRB1 and DQB1; around 560 for DQA1; about 570 for DPA1; 450 to 480 for DPB1. Four to six DR-DQ haplotypes were handled as single units for association and clustering, since linkage in the cohort was strong. On average, roughly 240,000 unique TCR beta nucleotide sequences were sequenced per donor among 300 to 500 genotyped donors of the cohort, with 15% to 20% of those sequences being non-productive.

The table lists this clone with a few counts. What this receptor recognizes is not known. There are no base qualities to consult, and no much larger clone falls within one base. The library was generated by the immunoSEQ multiplex PCR assay. A mixture of 60 forward primers for TCR Vbeta segments and 13 reverse primers for TCR Jbeta segments was used in the multiplex PCR. A multiplex PCR assay on genomic DNA amplified the CDR3 region of rearranged TCR beta genes. The amplified TCR beta libraries were sequenced on the Illumina HiSeq System as 87-base-pair reads. Per the source publication's procedure: Across the 500 to 750 repertoires, a later analysis counted around 80 million unique TCR beta chains, some 11 million of which were shared by at least two donors. Raw reads were error-corrected and collapsed into unique sequences with a nearest-neighbor algorithm that merged closely related sequences to remove PCR and sequencing errors. V, D and J gene segments were assigned by aligning CDR3 sequences to IMGT reference sequences. For a sequence to be retained, a match of at least six nucleotides to both a V gene segment and a J gene segment was required. A rearrangement was called productive if the CDR3 had no stop codons and remained in frame with V and J, and every other rearrangement was called non-productive. CDR3 was defined by IMGT convention, running from the second conserved V-encoded cysteine to the conserved J-encoded phenylalanine. Sequences without an unambiguous match to a single V gene segment were excluded from the earlier analysis of 450 to 650 of the donors. In an earlier analysis of almost 600 of the donors, a V segment was called functional when productive rearrangements were above 56.7%, and segregating when the standard deviation between donors exceeded 5%. A statistical classification framework was developed to diagnose cytomegalovirus status using the catalog of TCR beta chain sequences. V and J gene assignment, in a later analysis, came from comparing TCR nucleotide sequences with IMGT/GENE-DB human TR gene sequences. A later analysis assigned CDR3 sequences and most-parsimonious VDJ recombination scenarios with the TCRdist pipeline. In a later analysis, each TCR beta chain was defined by its CDR3 amino acid sequence together with its V-gene family, and reads without a unique V-gene family were excluded. To address suspected cross-contamination and a sequencing artifact, a later analysis removed 592 highly shared, low-generation-probability nucleotide sequences. For each public chain, a later analysis derived a clonal expansion index from normalized ranks of inferred template counts within each repertoire. In a later analysis, generation probabilities were computed with a VDJ recombination model fitted to out-of-frame rearrangements, and the resulting probabilities were checked against IGoR. A later analysis scored TCR-TCR, TCR-HLA and TCR-CMV co-occurrence with hypergeometric tests, applying a repertoire-size bias correction to TCR pairs. To estimate false discovery rates, a later analysis permuted the HLA or CMV assignments 20 times. In a later analysis, co-occurring TCRs were grouped using DBSCAN, and TCRdist sequence similarity was added for clustering within HLA-allele-positive subsets. Co-occurrence clustering excluded repertoires with fewer than 30,000 or more than 120,000 public chains, plus five with anomalous nucleotide sharing. Drawn from immuneACCESS, this table holds only the in-frame rearrangements with V and J called that TCRdb kept. Clones are partly lost; checked studies trace under half to an unresolved V gene and leave the rest unexplained. V and J calls and clone size are copied from that table; D and trimming were computed from the DNA. Recorded for this sample are roughly 120,000 clones; around 67% of them occurred a single time. Jointly, the top ten make up 4.8% of the sample.

The cohort was made up of 666 healthy bone marrow donors. Cohort members were all nominally healthy when sampled, although unrecorded immune exposures were likely present. The donor tested CMV seropositive and was one of the 289 seropositive cohort members. Each donor provided a peripheral blood sample, and peripheral blood mononuclear cells were used for TCR beta sequencing. Genomic DNA was extracted from the blood cell samples with the Qiagen DNeasy Blood Extraction Kit. Overall study outcomes, separate from this receptor: In a later analysis, TCR association rates were found to vary across HLA loci, with the most associated TCRs seen for DRB1 alleles and the fewest for HLA-C alleles. Strong co-occurrence of HLA alleles, especially DR and DQ, made assigning TCR associations to individual alleles difficult. Across donors, most TCR sequences were observed very rarely, whereas some public TCRs were present in many individuals. An association between a missense DCLRE1C variant and V-gene and J-gene trimming of TCR beta chains was found in a later genetic analysis and replicated in an independent cohort. In both the original and validation cohorts, the classifier was reported to diagnose cytomegalovirus status with high specificity and sensitivity. Because counts were too low, under 20 rarely observed V segments, including chromosome 9 orphons, were left out of the earlier analysis of over 550 of the donors. A further reported finding was that TCR beta sequences accurately predicted the HLA-A and HLA-B alleles for most subjects in the first cohort. The study listed 150 to 200 TCR beta chains as associated with cytomegalovirus. The cohort was sequenced for TCR beta chains only, and without alpha or paired-chain data the features that could be detected were limited. According to a later genetic analysis, donors in an Asian-associated ancestry cluster had fewer N-insertions in productive TCRs than the approximately 700-donor mean. In a later analysis, HLA-associated TCR beta chains showed more clonal expansion and lower generation probabilities than non-associated chains that were equally common. A later analysis reported that several top co-occurrence clusters appeared linked to parvovirus B19, influenza, CMV and Epstein-Barr virus. Linkage disequilibrium might explain the correlated functional status among segregating V segments, but an unknown experimental factor could not be excluded. The authors suggested that the approach could potentially be extended to other disease states and immunological phenotypes. Sequencing depth was assumed to be roughly uniform across donors in the presence/absence analyses, though that assumption may not hold. A group of highly shared sequence variants was considered likely to be a technical artifact of the sequencing pipeline. An earlier analysis of around 540 of the donors showed that most TCR beta V segments appeared in productive rearrangements either about 90% or about 30% of the time, which broadly matched IMGT annotations. Because some donors lacked HLA typing at each locus, the association tests relied only on the typed subset. At a false discovery rate of 0.05, a later analysis linked 16,951 TCR beta sequences to specific HLA alleles. For the cohort, immune exposure information was limited to CMV serostatus. According to a later analysis, most CMV-associated TCR beta chains appeared to be HLA-restricted, and the HLA associations seemed to be driven largely by CMV exposure. A few of the identified cytomegalovirus-associated TCR beta chains were confirmed in vitro to be specific for cytomegalovirus antigens.

The clonotype comes from a man in his 60s in good health and CMV-seropositive. Sequencing used PBMCs.

The DNA is as follows: TGTGCCAGCAGTTTTAATTCCAGGGTCAACTACGAGCAGTACTTC. Its translation reads: CASSFNSRVNYEQYF. This chain joins TRBV28 to TRBJ2-7; matching of 5 bases hints at TRBD1 as the D gene. Inclusive of the bounding cysteine and phenylalanine, the CDR3 is 15 residues long. Left in the record is the CDR3 DNA by itself, 45 bases read in frame from the first base. Per the germline V gene, MDHEN is the CDR1 and SYDVKM is the CDR2. The junction shows trimming of 3 bases on V and 3 bases on J, plus 15 bases between the germline ends.